Sequencing of this T cell receptor (beta chain) was carried out in a study of T cell responses to AZD1222 COVID-19 vaccine. Study-wide context: Second-dose intervals of approximately 4 or approximately 12 weeks were pooled. General study findings and limits: Baseline seropositivity characterized only six AZD1222 recipients. Repertoires in all cases were sampled only once the peak T cell response had passed.

With regard to this clone: Its antigen is currently unknown.

Clones were sequenced by immunoSEQ multiplex PCR, and TCRdb holds only the in-frame ones, with some missing. In the table there are 120,000 to 150,000 clones, 70% to 90% of which are singletons. V shed 2 bases and J shed 5 bases, with 16 bases lying between them. This CDR3 is built from 15 residues. Looked up from germline, CDR1 is SGHRS and CDR2 is YFSETQ. The V and J genes are TRBV5-1 and TRBJ1-1; the D is unclear. The source material was peripheral blood, sampled on day 0 of AZD1222 vaccination. The receptor comes from an adult in good health. The CDR3: CASSFETPGITEAFF. The CDR3 DNA is TGCGCCAGCAGCTTCGAGACACCCGGGATTACTGAAGCTTTCTTT.